Following are 2 T cell receptor beta chains from one sample sequenced in a study of T cell changes during pregnancy in multiple sclerosis. Data came from immunoSEQ multiplex PCR; TCRdb stores just in-frame clones and leaves some out. The sample lists roughly 35,000 clones, 90% occurring once. Sequenced here: CD8+ T cells from peripheral blood mononuclear cells, sampled before pregnancy. These receptors were taken from a female donor with multiple sclerosis, enrolled in a pregnancy study.

The V gene is TRBV4-1, the J gene TRBJ1-3, with a weak D call TRBD1 (5 bases). In germline, CDR1 is MGHRA, CDR2 YSYEKL. Trimming cost V 0 bases and J 9 bases, with 18 bases left between them. The CDR3 has 16 amino acids. CDR3 in DNA: TGCGCCAGCAGCCAAGATAAGGCGCTTACAGGTTCCACCATATATTTT. Its translation: CASSQDKALTGSTIYF.

The chain links TRBV6-5 to TRBJ2-3; 7 bases are a match to TRBD2. CDR1 MNHEY and CDR2 SVGAGI come from the germline V gene. This CDR3 spans 14 amino acids. The V gene end was trimmed by 6 bases and the J gene end by 6 bases; junction bases not matched to a gene: 9. DNA of the CDR3: TGTGCCAGCAGGTCTACGGGTAGCGGGGATACGCAGTATTTT. Protein product: CASRSTGSGDTQYF.